This T cell receptor beta chain was recovered during a study of neurological immune-mediated disorders. Study results and caveats: No sharing of CDR3 amino acid sequences was observed among expanded clones across subjects, suggesting private repertoires in all groups.

Sorted libraries came from 950,000 to 1,000,000 CD4+ or CD8+ T cells. Trimming left V 4 bases short and J 3 bases short, with 13 bases between. Per the germline V gene, CDR1 is SNHLY and CDR2 is FYNNEI. There are 14 residues in the CDR3. TCRdb processed the 5' RACE reads anew with MiXCR; each CDR3 protein has one entry. Of some 20,000 distinct CDR3 sequences detected, 6% to 8.5% appear once; the ten largest clones hold about a sixth. This clonotype was seen repeatedly, ten times or more. Antigen unknown. The chain links TRBV2 to TRBJ2-7; perhaps TRBD1 as D (6 bases). The sequence derives from a woman aged 25 to 39 with HTLV-1-associated myelopathy (HAM/TSP). Sequencing was performed on CD8+ T cells from blood. The CDR3 bases are TGTGCCAGCAGTGCCCAGACAGGATTCTACGAGCAGTACTTC. It specifies CASSAQTGFYEQYF.